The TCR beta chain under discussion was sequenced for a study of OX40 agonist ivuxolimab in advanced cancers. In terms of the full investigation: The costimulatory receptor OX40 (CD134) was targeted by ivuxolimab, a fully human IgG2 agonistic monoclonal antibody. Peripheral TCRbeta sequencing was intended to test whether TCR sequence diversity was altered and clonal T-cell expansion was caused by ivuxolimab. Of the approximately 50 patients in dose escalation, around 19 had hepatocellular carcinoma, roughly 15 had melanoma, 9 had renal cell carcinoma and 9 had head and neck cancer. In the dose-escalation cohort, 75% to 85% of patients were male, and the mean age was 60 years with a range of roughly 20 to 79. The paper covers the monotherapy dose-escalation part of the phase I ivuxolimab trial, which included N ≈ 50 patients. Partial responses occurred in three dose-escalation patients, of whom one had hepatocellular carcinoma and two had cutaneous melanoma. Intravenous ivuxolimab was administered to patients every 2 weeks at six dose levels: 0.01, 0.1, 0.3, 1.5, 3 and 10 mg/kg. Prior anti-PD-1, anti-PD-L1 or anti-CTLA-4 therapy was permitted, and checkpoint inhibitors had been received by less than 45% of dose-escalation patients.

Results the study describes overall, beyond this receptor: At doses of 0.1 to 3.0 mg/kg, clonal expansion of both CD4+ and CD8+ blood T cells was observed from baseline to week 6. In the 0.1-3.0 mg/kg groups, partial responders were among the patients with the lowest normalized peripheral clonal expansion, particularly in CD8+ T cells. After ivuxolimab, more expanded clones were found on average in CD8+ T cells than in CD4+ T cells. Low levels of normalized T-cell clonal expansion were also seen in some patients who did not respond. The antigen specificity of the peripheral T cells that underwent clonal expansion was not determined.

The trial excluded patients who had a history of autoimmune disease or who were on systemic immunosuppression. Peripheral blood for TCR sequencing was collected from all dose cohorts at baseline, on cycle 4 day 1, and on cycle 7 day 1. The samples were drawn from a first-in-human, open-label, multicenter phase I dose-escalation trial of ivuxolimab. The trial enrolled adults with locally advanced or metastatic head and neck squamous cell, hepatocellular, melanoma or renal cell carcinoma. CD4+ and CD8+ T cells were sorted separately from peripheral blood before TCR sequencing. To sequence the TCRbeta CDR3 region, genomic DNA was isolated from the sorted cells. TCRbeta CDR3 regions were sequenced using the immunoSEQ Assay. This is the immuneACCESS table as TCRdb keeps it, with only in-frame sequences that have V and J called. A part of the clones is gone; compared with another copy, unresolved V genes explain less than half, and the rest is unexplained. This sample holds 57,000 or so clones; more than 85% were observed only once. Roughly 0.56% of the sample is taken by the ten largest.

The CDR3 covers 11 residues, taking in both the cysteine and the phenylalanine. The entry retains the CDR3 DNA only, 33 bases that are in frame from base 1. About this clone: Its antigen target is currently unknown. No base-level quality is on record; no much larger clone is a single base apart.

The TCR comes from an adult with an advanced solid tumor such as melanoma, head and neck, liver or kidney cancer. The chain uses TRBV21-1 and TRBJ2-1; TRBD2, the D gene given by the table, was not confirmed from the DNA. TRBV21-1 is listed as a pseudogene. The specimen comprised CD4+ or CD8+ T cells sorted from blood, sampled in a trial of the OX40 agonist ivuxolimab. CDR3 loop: CAISGLDEQFF. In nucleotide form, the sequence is TGTGCCATCTCTGGACTAGATGAGCAGTTCTTC.